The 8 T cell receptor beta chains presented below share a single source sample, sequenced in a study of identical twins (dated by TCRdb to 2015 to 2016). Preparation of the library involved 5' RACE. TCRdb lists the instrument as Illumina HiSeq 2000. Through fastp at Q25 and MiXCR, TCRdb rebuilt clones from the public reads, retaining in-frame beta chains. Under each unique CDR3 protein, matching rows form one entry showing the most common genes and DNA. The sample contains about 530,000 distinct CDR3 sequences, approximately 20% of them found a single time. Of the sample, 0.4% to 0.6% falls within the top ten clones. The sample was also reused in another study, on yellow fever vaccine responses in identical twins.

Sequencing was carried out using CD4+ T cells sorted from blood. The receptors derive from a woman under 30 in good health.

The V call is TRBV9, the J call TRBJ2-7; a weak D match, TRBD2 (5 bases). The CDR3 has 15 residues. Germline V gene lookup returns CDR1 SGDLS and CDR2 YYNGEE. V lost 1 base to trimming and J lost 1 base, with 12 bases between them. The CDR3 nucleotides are TGTGCCAGCAGCGTATATGAGGGAGTGTCCTACGAGCAGTACTTC. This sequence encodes CASSVYEGVSYEQYF.

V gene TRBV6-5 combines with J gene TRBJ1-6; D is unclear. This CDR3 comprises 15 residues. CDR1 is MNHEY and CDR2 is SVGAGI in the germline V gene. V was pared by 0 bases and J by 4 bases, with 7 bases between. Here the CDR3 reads CASSYSRMYNSPLHF. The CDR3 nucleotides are TGTGCCAGCAGTTACTCGCGCATGTATAATTCACCCCTCCACTTT.

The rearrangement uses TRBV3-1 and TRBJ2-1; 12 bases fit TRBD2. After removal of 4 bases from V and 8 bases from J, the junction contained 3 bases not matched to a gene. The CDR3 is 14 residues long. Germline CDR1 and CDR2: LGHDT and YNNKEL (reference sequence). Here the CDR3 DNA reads TGTGCCAGCAGCCGCCGACTAGCGGGAGATGAGCAGTTCTTC. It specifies CASSRRLAGDEQFF.

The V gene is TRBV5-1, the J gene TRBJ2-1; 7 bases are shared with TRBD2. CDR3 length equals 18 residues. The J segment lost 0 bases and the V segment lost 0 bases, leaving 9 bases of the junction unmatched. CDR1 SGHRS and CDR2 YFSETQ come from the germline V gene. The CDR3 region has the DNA TGCGCCAGCAGCTTGGGGGCGGCGCGGGGGAGCTCCTACAATGAGCAGTTCTTC. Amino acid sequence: CASSLGAARGSSYNEQFF.

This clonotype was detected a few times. The CDR3 reads CASSPVGTANTGELFF. Here the CDR3 DNA reads TGCGCCAGCAGCCCCGTCGGGACAGCGAACACCGGGGAGCTGTTTTTT. The chain recombines TRBV5-1 with TRBJ2-2, with 7 bases identical to TRBD1. From germline, CDR1 is SGHRS and CDR2 YFSETQ. Trimming at V came to 4 bases and at J to 0 bases, leaving 6 bases not matched to a gene. This CDR3 spans 16 amino acids.

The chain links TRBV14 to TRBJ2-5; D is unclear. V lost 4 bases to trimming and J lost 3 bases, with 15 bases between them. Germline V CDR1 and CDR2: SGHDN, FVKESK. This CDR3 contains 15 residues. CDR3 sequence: CASSLPRGAKETQYF. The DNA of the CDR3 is TGTGCCAGCAGCCTACCTCGTGGAGCTAAAGAGACCCAGTACTTC.

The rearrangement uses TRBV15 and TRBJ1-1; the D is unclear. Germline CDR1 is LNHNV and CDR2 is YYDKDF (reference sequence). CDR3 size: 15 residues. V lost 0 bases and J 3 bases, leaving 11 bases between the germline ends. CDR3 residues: CATSREPQVDTEAFF. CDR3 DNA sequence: TGTGCCACCAGCAGAGAGCCCCAAGTGGACACTGAAGCTTTCTTT.

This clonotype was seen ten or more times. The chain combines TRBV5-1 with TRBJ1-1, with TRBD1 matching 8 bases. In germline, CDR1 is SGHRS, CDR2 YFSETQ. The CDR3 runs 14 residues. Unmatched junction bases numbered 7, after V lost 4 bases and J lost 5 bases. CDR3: CASSRDTGGTEAFF. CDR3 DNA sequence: TGCGCCAGCAGCCGAGATACAGGGGGAACTGAAGCTTTCTTT.